This T cell receptor beta chain was captured in a study of T cells in Graves' hyperthyroidism and ophthalmopathy. Only a few counts were recorded for this clonotype. At one end the junction does not follow the germline gene, possibly because of a read error. RNA transcripts served as the template for amplifying TCR beta CDR3 regions. Researchers ran a first-round RT-PCR on the TCR CDR3 using the HTBI primer set. Each CDR3 protein is one row after TCRdb ran MiXCR on the multiplex PCR reads. Of 480,000 or so distinct CDR3 sequences in the sample, over 13% were seen once. Germline V CDR1 and CDR2: MNHNS, SASEGT. This CDR3 contains 15 residues.

Sequencing was done on a sample of blood. The TCR was taken from a woman under 30 with Graves' hyperthyroidism. The rearrangement joins TRBV6-1 to TRBJ1-2; no definite D call. CDR3 in DNA: TGTGCCAGCAGAGAAGGATCGACTGTATACTATGGCTACACCTTC. Amino acids: CASREGSTVYYGYTF.